This T cell receptor beta chain was retrieved from a study of cytomegalovirus exposure and HLA in healthy donors. This clone appeared a single time. Germline V gene data show CDR1 as LNHDA and CDR2 as SQIVND (reference sequence). V was shortened by 0 bases and J by 5 bases, with 11 bases between the two germline ends. This CDR3 spans 15 amino acids. 60 Vbeta and 13 Jbeta primers were used in PCR. Sequencing used immunoSEQ multiplex PCR; TCRdb keeps in-frame clones, though not all of them. The sample consists of about 130,000 clones, approximately 74% of them appearing once. Sequencing input: PBMCs. The TCR comes from a male donor in good health and CMV-seronegative. The rearrangement uses TRBV19 and TRBJ1-5; a weak D match, TRBD1 (6 bases). DNA for the CDR3: TGTGCCAGTAGTATAGAACAGGGAAGGCATCAGCCCCAGCATTTT. Residues: CASSIEQGRHQPQHF.